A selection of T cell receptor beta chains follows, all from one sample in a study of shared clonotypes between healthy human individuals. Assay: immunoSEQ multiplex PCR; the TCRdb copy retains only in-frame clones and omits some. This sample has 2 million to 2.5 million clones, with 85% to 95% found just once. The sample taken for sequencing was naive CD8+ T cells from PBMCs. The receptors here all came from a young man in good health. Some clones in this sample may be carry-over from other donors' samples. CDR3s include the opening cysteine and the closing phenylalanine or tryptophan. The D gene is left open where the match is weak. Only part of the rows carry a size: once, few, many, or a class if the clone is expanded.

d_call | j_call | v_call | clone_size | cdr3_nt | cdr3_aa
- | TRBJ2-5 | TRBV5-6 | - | TGTGCCAGCAGCTTGCTCGCCGATGGCACCGTTCGGGAGACCCAGTACTTC | CASSLLADGTVRETQYF
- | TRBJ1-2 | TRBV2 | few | TGTGCCAGCAGTGAATACGTCGGTCCTAACTATGGCTACACCTTC | CASSEYVGPNYGYTF
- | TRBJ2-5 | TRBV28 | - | TGTGCCAGCAGTACCGGGGTTGGTCGGGAGACCCAGTACTTC | CASSTGVGRETQYF
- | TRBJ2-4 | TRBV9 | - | TGTGCCAGCAGCGTAGGGGGCGGTTCCAAAAACATTCAGTACTTC | CASSVGGGSKNIQYF
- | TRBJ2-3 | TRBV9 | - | TGTGCCAGCAGCGTAGTAGGTAGCGGTGGCACAGATACGCAGTATTTT | CASSVVGSGGTDTQYF
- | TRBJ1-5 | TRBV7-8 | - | TGTGCCAGCAGATCAGGGCCCAATAGCAATCAGCCCCAGCATTTT | CASRSGPNSNQPQHF
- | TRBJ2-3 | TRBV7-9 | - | TGTGCCAGCAGCACGAACCGGGGGGCGGTACCTAGCACAGATACGCAGTATTTT | CASSTNRGAVPSTDTQYF
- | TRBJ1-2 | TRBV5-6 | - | TGTGCCAGCAGCCCCGGGGGGAGTCTGTACTATGGCTACACCTTC | CASSPGGSLYYGYTF
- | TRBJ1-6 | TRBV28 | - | TGTGCCAGCAGCCTCAGAGAGGACGGACCCAATTCACCCCTCCACTTT | CASSLREDGPNSPLHF
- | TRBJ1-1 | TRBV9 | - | TGTGCCAGCAGCAGTACGGCGGGGGGAACCCCTGAAGCTTTCTTT | CASSSTAGGTPEAFF
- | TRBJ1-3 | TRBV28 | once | TGTGCCAGCAGCCTTTACTTACCGACAGGAGACGTCGGAAACACCATATATTTT | CASSLYLPTGDVGNTIYF
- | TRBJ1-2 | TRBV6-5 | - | TGTGCCAGCAGAACCAGGGACAAACCAAACTATGGCTACACCTTC | CASRTRDKPNYGYTF
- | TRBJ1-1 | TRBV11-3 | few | TGTGCCAGCAGCTCATGGGACACTGAAGCTTTCTTT | CASSSWDTEAFF
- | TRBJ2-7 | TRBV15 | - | TGTGCCACCGGCGGAGCCACGCGGCAGTACTTC | CATGGATRQYF
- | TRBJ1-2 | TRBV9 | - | TGTGCCAGCAGCGTAGGGGACACCTTCTATGGCTACACCTTC | CASSVGDTFYGYTF
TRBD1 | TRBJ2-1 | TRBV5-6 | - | TGTGCCAGCAGGGTGGAATGGGACAGACCCAATGAGCAGTTCTTC | CASRVEWDRPNEQFF
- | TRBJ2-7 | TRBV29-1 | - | TGCAGCGTTGTGGGGGGCGGGAGTTCCTACGAGCAGTACTTC | CSVVGGGSSYEQYF
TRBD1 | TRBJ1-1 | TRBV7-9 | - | TGTGCCAGCAGGCCCGGGACAGGGGTACCAGTCGGAGTAGCTTTCTTT | CASRPGTGVPVGVAFF
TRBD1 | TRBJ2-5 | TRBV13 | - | TGTGCCAGCAGCTTTTCGCAACAGGGGCAAGAGACCCAGTACTTC | CASSFSQQGQETQYF
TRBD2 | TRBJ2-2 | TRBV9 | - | TGTGCCAGCAGCGTGGGTACGTCTAGCGGGCCCAACACCGGGGAGCTGTTTTTT | CASSVGTSSGPNTGELFF
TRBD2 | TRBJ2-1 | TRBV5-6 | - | TGTGCCAGCAGTTGGGGGGGACTAGCGGCAAGCAATGAGCAGTTCTTC | CASSWGGLAASNEQFF
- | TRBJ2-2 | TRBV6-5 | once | TGTGCCAGCAGACCCCGCCCCGATACCGGGGAGCTGTTTTTT | CASRPRPDTGELFF
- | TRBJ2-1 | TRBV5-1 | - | TGCGCCAGCAGCTCAATGACAGGGAGGAGGGGGAATGAGCAGTTCTTC | CASSSMTGRRGNEQFF
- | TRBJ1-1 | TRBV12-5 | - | TGTGCTAGTGGTTTAGGACCCCCTGGGAACACTGAAGCTTTCTTT | CASGLGPPGNTEAFF
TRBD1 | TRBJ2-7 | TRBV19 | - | TGTGCCAGTAGTATGCGACAGGGTTCCTACGAGCAGTACTTC | CASSMRQGSYEQYF
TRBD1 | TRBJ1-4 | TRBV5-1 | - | TGCGCCAGCAGCCCGGGACAGGGGGCCGACGAAAAACTGTTTTTT | CASSPGQGADEKLFF
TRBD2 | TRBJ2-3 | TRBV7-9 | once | TGTGCCAGCAGCCCAATATTTAGCGGGAGTGGTGCAGATACGCAGTATTTT | CASSPIFSGSGADTQYF
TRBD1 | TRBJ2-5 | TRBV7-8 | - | TGTGCCAGCAGCTTAGAGGGGACAGTCGAGACCCAGTACTTC | CASSLEGTVETQYF
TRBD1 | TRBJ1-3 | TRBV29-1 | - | TGCAGCGTTGTTGGTACAGGGGGCGCGACAGGAAACACCATATATTTT | CSVVGTGGATGNTIYF
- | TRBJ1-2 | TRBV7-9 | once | TGTGCCAGCAGCTTATCTGAAGGGCCGTATGGCTACACCTTC | CASSLSEGPYGYTF
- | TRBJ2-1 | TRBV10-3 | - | TGTGCCATCAGTGAGTCGAGGGAAAAGTTCTTC | CAISESREKFF
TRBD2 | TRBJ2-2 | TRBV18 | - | TGTGCCAGCTCCCTAGAGGGACTAGCGAACACCGGGGAGCTGTTTTTT | CASSLEGLANTGELFF
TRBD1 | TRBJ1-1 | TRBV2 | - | TGTGCCAGCAGTGACTGGGACAGGAACCTCTTATTGAACACTGAAGCTTTCTTT | CASSDWDRNLLLNTEAFF
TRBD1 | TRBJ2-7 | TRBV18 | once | TGTGCCAGCTCCCCCCGGGACAGCGTCTACGAGCAGTACTTC | CASSPRDSVYEQYF
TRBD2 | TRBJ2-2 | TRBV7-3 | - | TGTGCCAGCAGCTCCCTAGGCGGGAGACTCACCGGGGAGCTGTTTTTT | CASSSLGGRLTGELFF
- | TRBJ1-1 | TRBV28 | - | TGTGCCAGCAGTTTATCACTCCAGGGGAACACTGAAGCTTTCTTT | CASSLSLQGNTEAFF
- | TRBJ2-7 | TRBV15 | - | TGTGCCACCAGCAGAGGTGTGGCAGGGACCTACGAGCAGTACTTC | CATSRGVAGTYEQYF
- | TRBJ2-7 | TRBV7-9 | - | TGTGCCAGCAGCTTGGTCGGTTTGGCCGAGCAGTACTTC | CASSLVGLAEQYF
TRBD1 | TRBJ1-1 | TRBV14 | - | TGTGCCAGCAGCCAAGACCCAGGGGGTGAAGCTTTCTTT | CASSQDPGGEAFF
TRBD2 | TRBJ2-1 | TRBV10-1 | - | TGCGCCACCGATCCGGGACTAGCGGTTTCTCGGAACAATGAGCAGTTCTTC | CATDPGLAVSRNNEQFF
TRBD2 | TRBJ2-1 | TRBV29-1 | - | TGCAGCGTTCTGGGAGGGATCCTGCCGGCGAATGAGCAGTTCTTC | CSVLGGILPANEQFF
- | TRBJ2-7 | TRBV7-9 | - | TGTGCCAGCAGCCCAAGCCTCTTCTACGAGCAGTACTTC | CASSPSLFYEQYF
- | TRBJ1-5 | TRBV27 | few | TGTGCCAGCAGTTTGGCCCCAGGCCCCTTCCAGCATTTT | CASSLAPGPFQHF
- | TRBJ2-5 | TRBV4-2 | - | TGTGCCAGCAGCCAAGGTACAAGACCTTGGGAGACCCAGTACTTC | CASSQGTRPWETQYF
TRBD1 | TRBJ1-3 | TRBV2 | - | TGTGCCAGAAAAGGGGGCAGCCAGCGCTCTGGAAACACCATATATTTT | CARKGGSQRSGNTIYF
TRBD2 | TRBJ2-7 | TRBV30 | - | TGTGCCTGGAGTGTACCGCGACTAGCGGGAGGGAATTACGAGCAGTACTTC | CAWSVPRLAGGNYEQYF